This TCR beta chain was retrieved from a study of blood T cell repertoires in COVID-19. Study in general: Sources were T cells, B-cell-depleted T cells, or PBMCs; the material itself was cDNA or gDNA.

The method was immunoSEQ multiplex PCR; TCRdb's version includes in-frame clones alone and lacks a portion of them. In the table there are some 30,000 clones, more than 70% of which are singletons. The germline gives CDR1 MNHEY, CDR2 SVGAGI. The CDR3 is 15 amino acids. With 4 bases removed from V and 0 bases from J, the gap between germline ends came to 12 bases. The V call is TRBV6-5, the J call TRBJ1-1; D is possibly TRBD1 (5 bases). The specimen was peripheral blood. The clonotype was recovered from a human donor in a cohort sampled during active COVID-19. CDR3 sequence: CASSLAGLMNTEAFF. The CDR3, as DNA: TGTGCCAGCAGTTTGGCGGGACTTATGAACACTGAAGCTTTCTTT.